This paragraph reports one TCR beta chain. The data derive from a study of patients and donors after allogeneic stem cell transplantation. Germline loops: CDR1 SGHRS, CDR2 YFSETQ. CDR3 length equals 17 residues. V lost 3 bases and J lost 4; bases outside the gene matches: 12. Each CDR3 protein gets one entry after TCRdb re-called the RT-PCR reads with MiXCR. The table has about 24,000 distinct CDR3 sequences, less than 45% seen once. The TCR originated in a human donor who was either an allogeneic HSCT recipient or a stem cell or donor lymphocyte infusion donor (not recorded which). It is not recorded whose cells these are; they may come from a transplant donor. The sequencing input was blood, either unsorted or a sorted T cell fraction (not recorded which). The rearrangement uses TRBV5-1 and TRBJ2-2; 7 nucleotides line up with TRBD1. CDR3 nucleotides: TGCGCCAGCAGCTCGATCCACAGGGGCGCGAGCACCGGGGAGCTGTTTTTT. It yields the protein CASSSIHRGASTGELFF. Full variable domain (missing parts from reference TRBV5-1 and TRBJ2-2): KAGVTQTPRYLIKTRGQQVTLSCSPISGHRSVSWYQQTPGQGLQFLFEYFSETQRNKGNFPGRFSGRQFSNSRSEMNVSTLELGDSALYLCASSSIHRGASTGELFFGEGSRLTVL.